What follows is one T cell receptor beta chain and its context. This record belongs to a study of cytomegalovirus exposure and HLA in healthy donors. V shed 8 bases and J 5 bases; nucleotides not matched to a gene: 5. Germline CDR1 SEHNR, CDR2 FQNEAQ (reference sequence). CDR3 length: 13 residues. Repertoires were generated with immunoSEQ multiplex PCR, while TCRdb's copy carries only in-frame clones and drops some. The sample holds roughly 75,000 clones; 94% are singletons and the top ten take approximately 2%. The receptor comes from a woman under 30 in good health and CMV-seronegative. The chain links TRBV7-9 to TRBJ2-5; 10 nucleotides align to TRBD2. What was sequenced was PBMCs. Here the CDR3 reads CASHLAGVETQYF. CDR3 in DNA: TGTGCCAGCCACCTAGCGGGAGTTGAGACCCAGTACTTC.